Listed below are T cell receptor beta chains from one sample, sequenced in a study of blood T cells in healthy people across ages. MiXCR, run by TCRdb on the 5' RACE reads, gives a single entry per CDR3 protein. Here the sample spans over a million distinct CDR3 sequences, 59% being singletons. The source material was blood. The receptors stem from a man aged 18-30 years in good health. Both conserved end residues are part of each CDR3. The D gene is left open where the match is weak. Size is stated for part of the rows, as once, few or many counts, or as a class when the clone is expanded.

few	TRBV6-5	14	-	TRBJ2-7	CASSFGDASNEQYF	TGTGCCAGCAGTTTCGGGGATGCCTCCAACGAGCAGTACTTC
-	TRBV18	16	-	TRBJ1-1	CASSPAGGPENTEAFF	TGTGCCAGCTCACCTGCCGGGGGGCCTGAGAACACTGAAGCTTTCTTT
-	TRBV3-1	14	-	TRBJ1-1	CASSQLTGSTEAFF	TGTGCCAGCAGCCAACTCACAGGGAGCACTGAAGCTTTCTTT
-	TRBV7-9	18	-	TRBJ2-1	CASRGLGGNSHSYNEQFF	TGTGCCAGCAGAGGTCTAGGCGGGAACAGCCACTCCTACAATGAGCAGTTCTTC
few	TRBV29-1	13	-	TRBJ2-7	CSVEEQDKYEQYF	TGCAGCGTTGAAGAACAGGACAAGTACGAGCAGTACTTC
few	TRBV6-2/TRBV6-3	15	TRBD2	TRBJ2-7	CASSASGLAAYEQYF	TGTGCCAGCAGTGCCTCGGGACTAGCGGCCTACGAGCAGTACTTC
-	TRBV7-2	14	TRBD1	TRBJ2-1	CASSLARGRNEQFF	TGTGCCAGCAGCTTAGCCAGGGGGCGGAATGAGCAGTTCTTC
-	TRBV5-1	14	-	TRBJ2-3	CASSLAHQSGTQYF	TGCGCCAGCAGCTTGGCCCACCAAAGCGGTACTCAGTATTTT
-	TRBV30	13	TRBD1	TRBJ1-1	CAWSGTGDTEAFF	TGTGCCTGGAGCGGGACAGGGGACACTGAAGCTTTCTTT
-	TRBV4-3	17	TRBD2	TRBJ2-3	CASSQDLSGWSTDTQYF	TGCGCCAGCAGCCAAGATCTTAGCGGGTGGAGCACAGATACGCAGTATTTT
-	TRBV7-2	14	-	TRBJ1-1	CASRTSGQNTEAFF	TGTGCCAGCAGGACCTCAGGGCAGAACACTGAAGCTTTCTTT
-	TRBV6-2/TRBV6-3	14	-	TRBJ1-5	CASSPTPGGEPQHF	TGTGCCAGCAGCCCTACCCCGGGCGGGGAGCCCCAGCATTTT
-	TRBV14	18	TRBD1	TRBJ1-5	CASSQGPETGIGDQPQHF	TGTGCCAGCAGCCAAGGCCCGGAGACAGGGATAGGGGATCAGCCCCAGCATTTT
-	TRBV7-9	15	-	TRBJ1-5	CASSSSSYSNQPQHF	TGTGCCAGCAGCTCCAGTAGTTATAGCAATCAGCCCCAGCATTTT
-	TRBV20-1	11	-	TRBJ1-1	CSAMLNTEAFF	TGCAGTGCCATGCTGAACACTGAAGCTTTCTTT
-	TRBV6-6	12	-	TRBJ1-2	CASRQTDRGYTF	TGTGCCAGCAGGCAGACCGACAGGGGCTACACCTTC
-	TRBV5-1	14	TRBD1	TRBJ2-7	CASSEVGTGDKQYF	TGCGCCAGCAGCGAGGTTGGGACAGGGGACAAGCAGTACTTC
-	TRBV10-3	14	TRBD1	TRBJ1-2	CAIRATGVSEGYTF	TGTGCCATCAGGGCGACAGGGGTTTCGGAAGGCTACACCTTC
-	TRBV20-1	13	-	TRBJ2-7	CSASGPGTYEQYF	TGCAGTGCTAGTGGACCAGGGACGTACGAGCAGTACTTC
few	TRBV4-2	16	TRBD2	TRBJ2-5	CASSQDDLAGGETQYF	TGTGCCAGCAGCCAAGATGACCTAGCGGGGGGCGAGACCCAGTACTTC
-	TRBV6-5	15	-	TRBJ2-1	CASTYSGGSYNEQFF	TGTGCCAGCACCTATTCCGGGGGCTCCTACAATGAGCAGTTCTTC
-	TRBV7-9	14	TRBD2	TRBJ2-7	CASSWEGNCYEQYF	TGTGCCAGCAGCTGGGAGGGCAATTGCTACGAGCAGTACTTC
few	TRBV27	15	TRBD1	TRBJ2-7	CASRRAGGSTYEQYF	TGTGCCAGCAGACGGGCAGGGGGCTCGACCTACGAGCAGTACTTC
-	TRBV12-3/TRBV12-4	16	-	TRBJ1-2	CASSPIARANNYGYTF	TGTGCCAGCAGCCCAATTGCCCGGGCTAATAACTATGGCTACACCTTC
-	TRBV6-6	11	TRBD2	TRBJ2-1	CASSTSGGQFF	TGTGCCAGCAGTACTAGCGGTGGGCAGTTCTTC
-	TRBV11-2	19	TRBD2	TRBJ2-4	CASSLETSGRRGAKNIQYF	TGTGCCAGCAGCTTAGAGACTAGCGGGAGGAGGGGAGCCAAAAACATTCAGTACTTC
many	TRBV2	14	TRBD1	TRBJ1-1	CASNLDRAGTEAFF	TGTGCCAGCAACCTAGACAGGGCGGGGACTGAAGCTTTCTTT
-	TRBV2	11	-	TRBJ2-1	CASGAGFEQFF	TGTGCCAGTGGGGCTGGATTCGAGCAGTTCTTC
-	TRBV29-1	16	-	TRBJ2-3	CSVEDPEEWWRDTQYF	TGCAGCGTTGAAGACCCGGAGGAGTGGTGGAGAGATACGCAGTATTTT
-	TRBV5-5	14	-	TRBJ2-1	CASSREGDYNEQFF	TGTGCCAGCAGCCGGGAAGGTGATTACAATGAGCAGTTCTTC
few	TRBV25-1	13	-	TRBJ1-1	CASSDGWGTEAFF	TGTGCCAGCAGTGATGGATGGGGCACTGAAGCTTTCTTT
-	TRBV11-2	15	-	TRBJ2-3	CASSLPPGEGDTQYF	TGTGCCAGCAGCCTCCCGCCGGGAGAAGGGGATACGCAGTATTTT
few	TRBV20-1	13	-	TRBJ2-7	CSAREAGTYEQYF	TGCAGTGCTAGAGAAGCCGGAACCTACGAGCAGTACTTC
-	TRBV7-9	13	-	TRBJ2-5	CASSLILEETQYF	TGTGCCAGCAGCTTAATCTTGGAAGAGACCCAGTACTTC
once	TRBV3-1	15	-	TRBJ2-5	CASSQEGAGKETQYF	TGTGCCAGCAGCCAAGAAGGGGCAGGGAAAGAGACCCAGTACTTC
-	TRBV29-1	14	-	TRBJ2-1	CSVVGARSYNEQFF	TGCAGCGTTGTGGGAGCGCGCTCCTACAATGAGCAGTTCTTC
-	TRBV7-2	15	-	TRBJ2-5	CASSPSLWPRETQYF	TGTGCCAGCAGCCCCTCCCTTTGGCCTCGAGAGACCCAGTACTTC
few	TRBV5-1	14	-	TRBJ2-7	CASSWRDTLYEQYF	TGCGCCAGCAGCTGGAGGGACACACTCTACGAGCAGTACTTC
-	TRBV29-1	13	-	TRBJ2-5	CSVEPGQLETQYF	TGCAGCGTTGAACCGGGACAACTAGAGACCCAGTACTTC
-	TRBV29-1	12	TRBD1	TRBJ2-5	CSGRGQEETQYF	TGCAGCGGGCGGGGACAGGAAGAGACCCAGTACTTC
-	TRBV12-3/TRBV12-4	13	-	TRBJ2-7	CASSSRAGGEQYF	TGTGCCAGCAGTTCAAGGGCCGGCGGGGAGCAGTACTTC
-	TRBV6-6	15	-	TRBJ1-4	CASNPSRTSNEKLFF	TGTGCCAGCAACCCGTCCCGGACGAGTAATGAAAAACTGTTTTTT
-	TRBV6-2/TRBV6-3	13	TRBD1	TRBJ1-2	CASSRTGRHGYTF	TGTGCCAGCAGCCGGACAGGGCGGCATGGCTACACCTTC
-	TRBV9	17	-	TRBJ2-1	CASSVVLGGLGYNEQFF	TGTGCCAGCAGCGTAGTATTAGGGGGGCTCGGGTACAATGAGCAGTTCTTC
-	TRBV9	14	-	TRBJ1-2	CASSVGWVDYGYTF	TGTGCCAGCAGCGTAGGCTGGGTGGACTATGGCTACACCTTC
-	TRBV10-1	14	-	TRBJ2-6	CASSEGMYASVLTF	TGCGCCAGCAGTGAGGGGATGTACGCCAGCGTCCTGACTTTC
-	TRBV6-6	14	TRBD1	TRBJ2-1	CASSYPGQDNEQFF	TGTGCCAGCAGTTACCCGGGACAGGACAATGAGCAGTTCTTC
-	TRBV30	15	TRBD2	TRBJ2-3	CAWNTLAGLTDTQYF	TGTGCCTGGAACACGCTAGCGGGTCTCACAGATACGCAGTATTTT
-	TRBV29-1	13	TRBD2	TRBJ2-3	CSGMLGGLAGQYF	TGCAGCGGCATGCTCGGGGGACTAGCGGGGCAGTATTTT